The 28 T cell receptor beta chains reported below all come from one sample, sequenced in a study of blood T cell repertoires in COVID-19. The repertoire was sequenced with immunoSEQ multiplex PCR; TCRdb's copy has only in-frame clones and lacks some. The table shows roughly 350,000 clones, with roughly 90% occurring only once. The sample consisted of PBMCs or T cells enriched from blood (not recorded which). The source is a woman aged 30 to 39 who had recovered from COVID-19.

This chain connects TRBV18 to TRBJ2-7; TRBD1 might be the D (6 bases). V was pared by 1 base and J by 2 bases, with 6 bases between. In germline, CDR1 is KGHSH, CDR2 LQKENI. The CDR3 runs to 13 residues. The CDR3 region is CASSPQGAYEQYF. The CDR3 nucleotides are TGTGCCAGCTCACCACAGGGGGCCTACGAGCAGTACTTC.

CDR3 region: CSAETDYGYTF. For the CDR3, the DNA is TGCAGTGCAGAGACAGACTATGGCTACACCTTC. The gene calls are TRBV20-1 and TRBJ1-2, with TRBD1 as a possible D gene (5 bases). The germline V gene encodes CDR1 DFQATT and CDR2 SNEGSKA (reference sequence). V lost 6 bases to trimming and J lost 3 bases, with 8 bases between them. This CDR3 has 11 residues.

The J gene is TRBJ1-2, the V gene TRBV18, with D tentatively TRBD1 (5 bases). Germline CDR1 and CDR2: KGHSH and LQKENI. The V and J ends lost 2 bases and 6 bases respectively, with 13 bases between them. The CDR3 is 14 amino acids. The CDR3 reads CASSPTQGKHGYTF. CDR3 DNA: TGTGCCAGCTCACCAACTCAGGGAAAGCATGGCTACACCTTC.

The chain employs TRBV11-2 and TRBJ1-1, with a possible D match to TRBD1 (6 bases). Germline CDR1 is SGHAT and CDR2 is FQNNGV. This CDR3 spans 14 amino acids. V was cut by 4 bases and J by 5 bases, with 14 bases left in between. The CDR3 nucleotides read TGTGCCAGCAGCTCACAGGGCGGTGGGACTGAAGCTTTCTTT. Amino acid sequence: CASSSQGGGTEAFF.

The genes are TRBV18 and TRBJ1-4, with 8 bases that match TRBD1. This CDR3 is built from 17 residues. The J segment lost 3 bases and the V segment lost 6 bases, leaving 12 bases of the junction unmatched. Germline lookup yields CDR1 KGHSH and CDR2 LQKENI. The CDR3 reads CASSPFRGPGANEKLFF. CDR3 nucleotides: TGTGCCAGCTCCCCCTTCAGGGGGCCCGGCGCTAATGAAAAACTGTTTTTT.

The chain couples TRBV19 to TRBJ1-6, with 8 bases fitting TRBD1. This CDR3 is 18 amino acids long. Germline CDR1 reads LNHDA; CDR2 reads SQIVND (reference sequence). Trimming at V came to 5 bases and at J to 5 bases, leaving 14 bases not matched to a gene. CDR3 sequence reads: CASSAGQGMGRNNSPLHF. CDR3 coding DNA: TGTGCCAGTAGTGCCGGACAGGGAATGGGGAGGAATAATTCACCCCTCCACTTT.

This clone occurred once. The V call is TRBV7-2, the J call TRBJ2-1; D is unclear. This CDR3 spans 13 amino acids. The V and J ends lost 4 bases and 9 bases respectively, with 13 bases between them. The germline V gene has CDR1 SGHTA and CDR2 FQGNSA. The CDR3 DNA follows: TGTGCCAGCAGCTCCCACCCCCGGAGTGAGCAGTTCTTC. As protein: CASSSHPRSEQFF.

The chain combines TRBV3-1 (or the pseudogene TRBV3-2) with TRBJ1-4; a weak D match, TRBD1 (6 bases). Germline V gene data show CDR1 as LGHDT and CDR2 as YNNKEL (reference sequence). The CDR3 contains 18 residues. The V gene lost 3 bases and the J gene lost 0 bases, with 17 bases spanning the gap. CDR3 in amino acids: CASSHPQGHTATNEKLFF. CDR3 DNA: TGTGCCAGCAGCCATCCACAGGGCCATACTGCAACTAATGAAAAACTGTTTTTT.

The rearrangement joins TRBV6-5 to TRBJ1-1, with D possibly being TRBD1 (5 bases). Germline CDR1 MNHEY, CDR2 SVGAGI. This CDR3 contains 14 residues. V lost 0 bases, J lost 10 bases, and 15 bases lay in between. CDR3 protein: CASSYSDSIMGAFF. For the CDR3, the DNA is TGTGCCAGCAGTTACTCCGACAGTATCATGGGAGCTTTCTTT.

The V and J genes are TRBV29-1 and TRBJ2-7, with TRBD2 matching 14 bases. Germline trimming cut 6 bases from V and 5 bases from J; bases unmatched to any gene: 9. The CDR3 length is 15 residues. Germline loops: CDR1 SQVTM, CDR2 ANQGSEA. The CDR3 loop reads CSVGFGTSGRNEQYF. The CDR3, as DNA: TGCAGCGTGGGGTTTGGGACTAGCGGGAGAAACGAGCAGTACTTC.

This chain links TRBV29-1 with TRBJ1-5; maybe TRBD1 (6 bases). Trimming shortened V by 5 bases and J by 2 bases, and 16 bases separated the two germline ends. CDR3 length: 15 amino acids. CDR1 is SQVTM and CDR2 is ANQGSEA in the germline V gene. DNA for the CDR3: TGCAGCGTTATTACAGGGTTAAGCGGCAATCAGCCCCAGCATTTT. Its translation is CSVITGLSGNQPQHF.

J is TRBJ2-5 and V is TRBV19, with D possibly being TRBD1 (6 bases). This CDR3 has 13 residues. V was trimmed by 6 bases and J by 5 bases, leaving 13 bases between them. Germline V gene sequence: CDR1 LNHDA, CDR2 SQIVND (reference sequence). The CDR3 DNA reads as TGTGCCAGTAGCCGACAGGCTGTTGAGACCCAGTACTTC. It codes for CASSRQAVETQYF.

This clone was detected only a few times. V usage is TRBV3-1 (or the pseudogene TRBV3-2) and J usage is TRBJ2-1, with 8 bases aligning to TRBD2. The germline CDR1 and CDR2 sequences are LGHDT and YNNKEL (reference sequence). This CDR3 contains 16 residues. After removal of 0 bases from V and 3 bases from J, the junction contained 4 bases not matched to a gene. CDR3 region: CASSQDWSGGYNEQFF. In DNA form, the CDR3 reads TGTGCCAGCAGCCAAGATTGGAGCGGGGGCTACAATGAGCAGTTCTTC.

This sequence joins TRBV28 and TRBJ2-7; 7 positions agree with TRBD2. This CDR3 comprises 15 residues. Trimming took 2 bases from V and 5 from J; bases not matched to a gene: 9. Germline V gene sequence: CDR1 MDHEN, CDR2 SYDVKM. CDR3 nucleotides: TGTGCCAGCAGTTTAGTCCCGACGGGGAGGGACGAGCAGTACTTC. Protein sequence: CASSLVPTGRDEQYF.

The chain couples TRBV27 to TRBJ1-2, with 7 bases matching TRBD1. Germline V CDR1 and CDR2: MNHEY, SMNVEV (reference sequence). The CDR3 loop spans 13 amino acids. With V trimmed by 9 bases and J by 2 bases, 6 bases remained unmatched. CDR3 bases: TGTGCCAGGCGAAAACAGGGGAACTATGGCTACACCTTC. It specifies CARRKQGNYGYTF.

The chain employs TRBV5-1 and TRBJ2-1, with TRBD1 identical over 7 bases. The germline CDR1 and CDR2 sequences are SGHRS and YFSETQ. V shed 4 bases, J shed 2 bases, and the junction held 9 bases outside the gene matches. The CDR3 totals 16 residues. The CDR3: CASSLTGRGAYNEQFF. The CDR3 nucleotides read TGCGCCAGCAGCCTGACAGGGAGAGGGGCCTACAATGAGCAGTTCTTC.

This clone showed up just a few times. This chain links TRBV28 with TRBJ1-2; D gene ambiguous. V gave up 2 bases and J gave up 0 bases, with 16 bases separating them. The CDR3 totals 17 residues. In germline, CDR1 is MDHEN, CDR2 SYDVKM. This CDR3 reads CASSLDGSPNANYGYTF. CDR3 bases: TGTGCCAGCAGTTTAGACGGTAGCCCCAATGCTAACTATGGCTACACCTTC.

The chain is built from TRBV11-2 and TRBJ2-7, with D possibly matching TRBD2 (5 bases). This CDR3 has 15 residues. Germline loops: CDR1 SGHAT, CDR2 FQNNGV. With 1 base removed from V and 3 bases from J, the gap between germline ends came to 13 bases. The CDR3, as DNA: TGTGCCAGCAGCTTAGGAGGGATTGGAGACTACGAGCAGTACTTC. This gives the protein CASSLGGIGDYEQYF. Combining the CDR3 with reference TRBV11-2 and TRBJ2-7 gives the whole variable domain EAGVAQSPRYKIIEKRQSVAFWCNPISGHATLYWYQQILGQGPKLLIQFQNNGVVDDSQLPKDRFSAERLKGVDSTLKIQPAKLEDSAVYLCASSLGGIGDYEQYFGPGTRLTVT.

J is TRBJ1-5 and V is TRBV28; D possibly corresponds to TRBD1 (5 bases). V shed 5 bases and J shed 9 bases, with 20 bases lying between them. CDR1 is MDHEN, CDR2 SYDVKM, per germline. The CDR3 runs 15 residues. CDR3 bases: TGTGCCAGCAGTCGAAACCCGGGGGGACGGCGGCCCCAGCATTTT. Translating it yields CASSRNPGGRRPQHF.

This chain uses TRBV4-2 with TRBJ1-1; tentative D call: TRBD1 (6 bases). The CDR3 loop spans 18 amino acids. Germline assignment: CDR1 LGHNA and CDR2 YNFKEQ. V was shortened by 0 bases and J by 0 bases, with 17 bases between the two germline ends. Here the CDR3 reads CASSQDVPRGRVNTEAFF. CDR3 DNA sequence: TGTGCCAGCAGCCAAGATGTCCCCAGGGGAAGAGTGAACACTGAAGCTTTCTTT.

This chain joins TRBV5-6 and TRBJ1-2; unclear D gene. This CDR3 comprises 14 residues. The V end lost 0 bases, the J end lost 4 bases, and 10 bases lay between the germline ends. The germline CDR1 and CDR2 sequences are SGHDT and YYEEEE. CDR3 loop: CASSLVTGSYGYTF. CDR3 bases: TGTGCCAGCAGCTTGGTTACGGGAAGCTATGGCTACACCTTC.

The CDR3 DNA reads as TGTGCCAGCTCACCGACCGGAGGGGAGAGGGGAGATACGCAGTATTTT. It is translated as CASSPTGGERGDTQYF. V and J are TRBV18 and TRBJ2-3; a possible D gene is TRBD2 (6 bases). Germline assignment: CDR1 KGHSH and CDR2 LQKENI. V lost 3 bases and J 5 bases, leaving 18 bases between the germline ends. The CDR3 has 16 amino acids.

The V call is TRBV12-3 or TRBV12-4, the J call TRBJ1-2, with D uncertain. The CDR3 is made up of 12 amino acids. Trimming stripped 3 bases from V and 4 bases from J, with 6 bases between. This CDR3 is CASSFGFYGYTF. The DNA of the CDR3 is TGTGCCAGCAGTTTCGGGTTCTATGGCTACACCTTC.

This sequence joins TRBV5-6 and TRBJ2-3, with 11 bases fitting TRBD2. The length of the CDR3 is 19 residues. The junction had 17 bases not matched to a gene; V was cut back by 6 bases and J by 2 bases. Per the germline V gene, CDR1 is SGHDT and CDR2 is YYEEEE. CDR3 nucleotides: TGTGCCAGCACCTCCGTAGATGCTAGCGGGGGGACCCCCACAGATACGCAGTATTTT. Protein: CASTSVDASGGTPTDTQYF.

V and J are TRBV5-1 and TRBJ1-1, with 10 bases identical to TRBD1. Germline assignment: CDR1 SGHRS and CDR2 YFSETQ. V trimming: 4 bases; J trimming: 5 bases; junction bases outside the gene matches: 8. The CDR3 totals 15 residues. The CDR3 loop is CASSVSGQGWTEAFF. The CDR3 DNA follows: TGCGCCAGCAGCGTTTCGGGACAGGGGTGGACTGAAGCTTTCTTT. Filled out from reference TRBV5-1 and TRBJ1-1, the complete variable domain reads KAGVTQTPRYLIKTRGQQVTLSCSPISGHRSVSWYQQTPGQGLQFLFEYFSETQRNKGNFPGRFSGRQFSNSRSEMNVSTLELGDSALYLCASSVSGQGWTEAFFGQGTRLTVV.

This clone was seen a single time. This chain joins TRBV12-3 or TRBV12-4 and TRBJ2-5; a possible D gene is TRBD2 (6 bases). This CDR3 spans 13 amino acids. V gave up 3 bases and J gave up 4 bases, with 9 bases separating them. The CDR3 region has the DNA TGTGCCAGCAGTTTGGGGGAGGTAGAGACCCAGTACTTC. Encoded protein: CASSLGEVETQYF.

This chain uses TRBV5-1 with TRBJ2-3, with D unclear. This CDR3 is built from 12 residues. Germline CDR1 is SGHRS and CDR2 is YFSETQ. Trimming removed 4 bases from V and 2 bases from J, with 5 bases in between. The CDR3 DNA reads TGCGCCAGCAGCCCCAACACAGATACGCAGTATTTT. This gives the protein CASSPNTDTQYF. Full variable domain (missing parts from reference TRBV5-1 and TRBJ2-3): KAGVTQTPRYLIKTRGQQVTLSCSPISGHRSVSWYQQTPGQGLQFLFEYFSETQRNKGNFPGRFSGRQFSNSRSEMNVSTLELGDSALYLCASSPNTDTQYFGPGTRLTVL.

In nucleotides, the CDR3 is TGTGCCAGCAGCTCGCGGGAGGGGCCCAACTATGGCTACACCTTC. Its translation: CASSSREGPNYGYTF. This chain uses TRBV9 with TRBJ1-2; D is possibly TRBD1 (5 bases). V was trimmed by 4 bases and J by 2 bases, leaving 15 bases between them. The CDR3 spans 15 residues. Germline CDR1 is SGDLS and CDR2 is YYNGEE.